These T cell receptor beta chains were read from a single sample in a study of PD-L1 blockade in urothelial cancer. Assay used: immunoSEQ multiplex PCR; TCRdb lists only in-frame clones, some missing. The data show some 50,000 clones, roughly 85% seen once. This specimen consisted of PBMCs, obtained around atezolizumab (anti-PD-L1) treatment. Every receptor here comes from an older woman with urothelial cancer. CDR3s include the opening cysteine and the closing phenylalanine or tryptophan. A D gene is named only where the DNA matches it firmly. Where a row states a size, it is once, few, many or the class of an expanded clone; other rows omit it.

clone size,J gene,V gene,D gene,CDR3 DNA,CDR3 protein
.,TRBJ2-2,TRBV2,.,TGTGCCAGCAGTGAAGAAGAGACATCGAACACCGGGGAGCTGTTTTTT,CASSEEETSNTGELFF
.,TRBJ2-2,TRBV27,.,TGTGCCAGCAGTGTAACTCAGGGGACCGGGGAGCTGTTTTTT,CASSVTQGTGELFF
.,TRBJ2-7,TRBV7-8,.,TGTGCCAGCAGCATCAAAACAGTCTCCCTACCTATCGAGCAGTACTTC,CASSIKTVSLPIEQYF
once,TRBJ2-5,TRBV5-4,TRBD2,TGTGCCAGCAGCTTGGCAGGGAGACTAGCGGGGTACCAAGAGACCCAGTACTTC,CASSLAGRLAGYQETQYF
once,TRBJ2-3,TRBV7-2,TRBD2,TGTGCCAGCAGCTTAACCGGCTTTAGCGGGGGAAGCACAGATACGCAGTATTTT,CASSLTGFSGGSTDTQYF
.,TRBJ2-5,TRBV10-1,.,TGCGCCAGCAGTGATTCGAGGACAGAGCAAGAGACCCAGTACTTC,CASSDSRTEQETQYF
.,TRBJ2-3,TRBV7-3,.,TGTGCCAGCAGCTCGACGGGGGAAGATACGCAGTATTTT,CASSSTGEDTQYF
.,TRBJ2-1,TRBV7-3,.,TGTGCCAGCAGCCCCGGGGGCTCCTACAATGAGCAGTTCTTC,CASSPGGSYNEQFF
.,TRBJ1-1,TRBV6-9,.,TGTGCCAGCAGTTACTTCAGTACGAACACTGAAGCTTTCTTT,CASSYFSTNTEAFF
.,TRBJ1-5,TRBV2,TRBD1,TGTGCCAGCGAGGACAGGGCAAATCAGCCCCAGCATTTT,CASEDRANQPQHF
.,TRBJ2-1,TRBV10-1,TRBD1,TGCGCCAGCAGTGTTGGGGACAGGTTGGTCGATGAGCAGTTCTTC,CASSVGDRLVDEQFF
.,TRBJ2-3,TRBV27,.,TGTGCCAGCAGTCCTACTCGGGAGAGGATAGATACGCAGTATTTT,CASSPTRERIDTQYF
.,TRBJ2-3,TRBV29-1,.,TGCAGCGTAAACTCGCGGGCCTACACGGATACGCAGTATTTT,CSVNSRAYTDTQYF
.,TRBJ2-7,TRBV29-1,.,TGCAGCGTTGAGATAAGACTCCTAGGCGAGCAGTACTTC,CSVEIRLLGEQYF
.,TRBJ2-5,TRBV7-9,TRBD1,TGTGCCAGCAGCTTATTAGGGGGCACAAAGACCCAGTACTTC,CASSLLGGTKTQYF
.,TRBJ1-4,TRBV18,.,TGTGCCAGCTCACCGGGCAGGACTAATGAAAAACTGTTTTTT,CASSPGRTNEKLFF